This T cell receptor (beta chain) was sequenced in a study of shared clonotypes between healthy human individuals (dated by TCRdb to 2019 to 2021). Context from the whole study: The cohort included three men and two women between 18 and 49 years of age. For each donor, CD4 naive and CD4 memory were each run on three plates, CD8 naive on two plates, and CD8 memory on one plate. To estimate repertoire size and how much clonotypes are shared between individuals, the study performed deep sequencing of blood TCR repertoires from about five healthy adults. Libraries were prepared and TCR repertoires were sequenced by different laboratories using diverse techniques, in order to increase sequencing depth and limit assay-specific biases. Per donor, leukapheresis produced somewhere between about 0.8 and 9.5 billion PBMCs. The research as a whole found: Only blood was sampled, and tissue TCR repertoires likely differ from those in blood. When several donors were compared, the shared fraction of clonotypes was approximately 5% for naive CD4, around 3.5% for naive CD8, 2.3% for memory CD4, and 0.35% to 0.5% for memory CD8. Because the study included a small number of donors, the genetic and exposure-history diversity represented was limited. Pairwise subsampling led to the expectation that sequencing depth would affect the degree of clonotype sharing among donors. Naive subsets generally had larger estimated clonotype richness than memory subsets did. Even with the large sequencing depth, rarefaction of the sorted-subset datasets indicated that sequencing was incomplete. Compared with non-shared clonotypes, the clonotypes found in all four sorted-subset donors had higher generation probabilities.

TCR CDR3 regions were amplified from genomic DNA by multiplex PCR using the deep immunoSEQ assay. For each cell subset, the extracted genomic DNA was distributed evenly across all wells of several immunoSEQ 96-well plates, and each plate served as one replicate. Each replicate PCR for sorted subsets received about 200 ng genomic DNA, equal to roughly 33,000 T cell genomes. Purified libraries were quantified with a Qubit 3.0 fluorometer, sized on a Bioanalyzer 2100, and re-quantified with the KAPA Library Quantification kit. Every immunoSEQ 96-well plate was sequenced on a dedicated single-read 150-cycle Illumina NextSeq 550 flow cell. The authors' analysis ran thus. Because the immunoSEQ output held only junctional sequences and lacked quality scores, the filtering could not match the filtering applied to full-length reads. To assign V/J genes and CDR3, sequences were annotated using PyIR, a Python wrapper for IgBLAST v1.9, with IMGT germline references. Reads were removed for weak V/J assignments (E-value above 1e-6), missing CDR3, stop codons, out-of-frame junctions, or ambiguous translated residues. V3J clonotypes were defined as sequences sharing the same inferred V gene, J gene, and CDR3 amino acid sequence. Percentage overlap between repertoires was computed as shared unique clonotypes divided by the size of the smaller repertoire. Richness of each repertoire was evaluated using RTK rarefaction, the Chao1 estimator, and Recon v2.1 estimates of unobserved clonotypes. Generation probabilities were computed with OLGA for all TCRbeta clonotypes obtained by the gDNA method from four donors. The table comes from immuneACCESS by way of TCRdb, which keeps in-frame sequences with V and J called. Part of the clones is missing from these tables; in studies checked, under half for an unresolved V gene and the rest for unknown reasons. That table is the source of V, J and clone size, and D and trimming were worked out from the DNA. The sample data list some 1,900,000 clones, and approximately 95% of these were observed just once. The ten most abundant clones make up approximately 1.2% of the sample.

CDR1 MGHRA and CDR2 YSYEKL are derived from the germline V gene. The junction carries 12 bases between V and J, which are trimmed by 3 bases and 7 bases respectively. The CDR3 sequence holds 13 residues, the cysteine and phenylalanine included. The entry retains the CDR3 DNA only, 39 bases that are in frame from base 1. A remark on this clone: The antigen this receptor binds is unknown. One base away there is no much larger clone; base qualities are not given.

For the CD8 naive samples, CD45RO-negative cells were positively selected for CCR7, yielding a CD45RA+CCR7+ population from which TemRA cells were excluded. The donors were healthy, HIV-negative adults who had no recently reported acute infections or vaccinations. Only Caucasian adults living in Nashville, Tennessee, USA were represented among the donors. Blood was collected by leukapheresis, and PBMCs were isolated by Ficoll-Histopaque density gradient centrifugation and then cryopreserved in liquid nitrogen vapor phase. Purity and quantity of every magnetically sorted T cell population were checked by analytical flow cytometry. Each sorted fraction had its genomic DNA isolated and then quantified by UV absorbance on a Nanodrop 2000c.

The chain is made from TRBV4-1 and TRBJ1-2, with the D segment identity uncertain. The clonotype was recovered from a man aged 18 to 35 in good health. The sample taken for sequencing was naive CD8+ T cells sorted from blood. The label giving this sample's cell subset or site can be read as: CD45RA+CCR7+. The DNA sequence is TGCGCCAGCAGCCACACGCGAGACGGTGGCTACACCTTC. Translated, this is CASSHTRDGGYTF.